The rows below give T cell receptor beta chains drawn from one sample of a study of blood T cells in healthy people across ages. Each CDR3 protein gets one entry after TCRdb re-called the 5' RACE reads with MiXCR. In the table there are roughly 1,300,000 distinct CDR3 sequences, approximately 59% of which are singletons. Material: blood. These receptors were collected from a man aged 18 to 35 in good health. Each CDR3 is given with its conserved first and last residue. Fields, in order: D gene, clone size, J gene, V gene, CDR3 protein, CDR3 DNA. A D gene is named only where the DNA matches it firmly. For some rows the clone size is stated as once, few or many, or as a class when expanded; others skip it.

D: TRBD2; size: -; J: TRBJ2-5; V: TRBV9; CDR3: CASSVQRGDQETQYF; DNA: TGTGCCAGCAGCGTCCAGCGGGGGGACCAAGAGACCCAGTACTTC
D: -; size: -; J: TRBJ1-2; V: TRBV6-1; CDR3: CASSEGATGVYGYTF; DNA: TGTGCCAGCAGTGAAGGGGCGACAGGAGTATATGGCTACACCTTC
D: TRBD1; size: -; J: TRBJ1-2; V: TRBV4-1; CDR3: CASSALPGQGYYGYTF; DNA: TGCGCCAGCAGCGCATTACCGGGACAGGGATACTATGGCTACACCTTC
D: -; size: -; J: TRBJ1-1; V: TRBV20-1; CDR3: CSASRSGRQNTEAFF; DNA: TGCAGTGCTAGTAGGTCGGGTCGGCAGAACACTGAAGCTTTCTTT
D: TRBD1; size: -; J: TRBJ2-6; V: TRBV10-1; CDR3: CASSEGTASGANVLTF; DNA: TGCGCCAGCAGTGAGGGGACAGCCTCTGGGGCCAACGTCCTGACTTTC
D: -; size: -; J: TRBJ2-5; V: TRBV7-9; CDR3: CASSLSPVGGAFQETQYF; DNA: TGTGCCAGCAGCCTTAGCCCCGTGGGGGGGGCCTTCCAAGAGACCCAGTACTTC
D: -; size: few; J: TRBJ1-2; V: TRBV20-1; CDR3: CSATGDLGRYGYTF; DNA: TGCAGTGCTACTGGGGACCTGGGGCGGTATGGCTACACCTTC
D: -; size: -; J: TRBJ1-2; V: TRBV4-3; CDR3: CASSQDRENYGYTF; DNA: TGCGCCAGCAGCCAAGACAGGGAGAACTATGGCTACACCTTC
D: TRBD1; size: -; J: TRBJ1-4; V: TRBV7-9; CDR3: CASSQDRGSVEKLFF; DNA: TGTGCCAGCAGCCAGGACAGGGGTTCCGTCGAGAAACTGTTTTTT
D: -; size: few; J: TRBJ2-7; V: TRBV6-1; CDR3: CASRGYYEQYF; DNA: TGTGCCAGCAGGGGTTACTACGAGCAGTACTTC
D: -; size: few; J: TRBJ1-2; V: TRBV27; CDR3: CASSTFQGYGYTF; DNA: TGTGCCAGCAGTACTTTCCAGGGGTATGGCTACACCTTT
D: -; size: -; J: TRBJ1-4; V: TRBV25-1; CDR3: CASSDFNEKLFF; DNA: TGTGCCAGCAGTGATTTTAATGAAAAACTGTTTTTT
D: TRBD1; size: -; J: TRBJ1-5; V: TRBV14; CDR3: CASSPQGSAQPQHF; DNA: TGTGCCAGCAGCCCACAGGGGTCCGCTCAGCCCCAGCATTTT
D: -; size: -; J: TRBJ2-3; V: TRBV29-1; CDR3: CSGASSDTQYF; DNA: TGCAGCGGCGCCAGTTCAGATACGCAGTATTTT